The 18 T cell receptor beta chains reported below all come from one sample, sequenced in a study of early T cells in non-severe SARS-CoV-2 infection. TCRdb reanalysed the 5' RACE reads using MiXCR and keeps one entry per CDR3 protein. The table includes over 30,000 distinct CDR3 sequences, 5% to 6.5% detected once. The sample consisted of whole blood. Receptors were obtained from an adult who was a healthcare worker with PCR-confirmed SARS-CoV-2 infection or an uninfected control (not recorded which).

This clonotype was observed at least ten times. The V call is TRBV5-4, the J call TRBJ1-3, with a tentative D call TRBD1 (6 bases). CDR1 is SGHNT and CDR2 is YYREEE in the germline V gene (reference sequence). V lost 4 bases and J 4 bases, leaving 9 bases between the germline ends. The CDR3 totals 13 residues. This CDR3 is CASSPDRGNTIYF. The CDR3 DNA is TGTGCCAGCAGCCCTGACAGGGGAAACACCATATATTTT.

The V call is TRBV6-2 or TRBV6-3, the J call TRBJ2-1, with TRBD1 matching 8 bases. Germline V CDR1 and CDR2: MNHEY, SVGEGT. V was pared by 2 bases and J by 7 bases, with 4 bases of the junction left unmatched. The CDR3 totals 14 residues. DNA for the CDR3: TGTGCCAGCAGTTACGGACAGGGAAGTAATGAGCAGTTCTTC. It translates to CASSYGQGSNEQFF.

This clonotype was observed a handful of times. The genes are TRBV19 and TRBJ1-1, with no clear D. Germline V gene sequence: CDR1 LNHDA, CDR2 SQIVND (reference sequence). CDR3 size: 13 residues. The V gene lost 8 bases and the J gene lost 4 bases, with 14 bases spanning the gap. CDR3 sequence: CASSISPPTEAFF. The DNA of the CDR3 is TGTGCCAGTTCTATAAGTCCTCCCACTGAAGCTTTCTTT.

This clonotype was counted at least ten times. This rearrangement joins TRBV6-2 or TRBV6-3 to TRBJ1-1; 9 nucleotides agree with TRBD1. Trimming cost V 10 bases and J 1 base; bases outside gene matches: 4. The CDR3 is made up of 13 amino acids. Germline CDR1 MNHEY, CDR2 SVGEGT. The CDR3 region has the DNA TGTGCCACCGGACAGGGGACGAACACTGAAGCTTTCTTT. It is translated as CATGQGTNTEAFF.

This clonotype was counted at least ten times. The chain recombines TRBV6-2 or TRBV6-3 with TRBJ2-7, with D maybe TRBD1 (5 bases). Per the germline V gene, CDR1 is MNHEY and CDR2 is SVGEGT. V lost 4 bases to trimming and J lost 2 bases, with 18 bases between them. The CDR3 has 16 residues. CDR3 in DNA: TGTGCCAGCAGTTCGACAGAAAGGGTGAGAACCTACGAGCAGTACTTC. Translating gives CASSSTERVRTYEQYF.

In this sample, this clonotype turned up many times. The CDR3 loop reads CAWTGGATNEKLFF. The CDR3 nucleotides read TGTGCCTGGACAGGGGGCGCGACTAATGAAAAACTGTTTTTT. The chain joins TRBV30 to TRBJ1-4; TRBD1 agrees at 8 bases. V lost 4 bases and J lost 2; bases outside the gene matches: 3. The CDR3 covers 14 residues. Germline lookup yields CDR1 GTSNPN and CDR2 SVGIG (reference sequence).

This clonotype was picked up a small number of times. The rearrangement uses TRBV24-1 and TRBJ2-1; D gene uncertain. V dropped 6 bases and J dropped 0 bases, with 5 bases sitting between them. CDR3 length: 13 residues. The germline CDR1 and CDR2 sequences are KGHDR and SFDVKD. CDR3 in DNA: TGTGCCACCAGTCATCTCTCCTACAATGAGCAGTTCTTC. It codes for CATSHLSYNEQFF.

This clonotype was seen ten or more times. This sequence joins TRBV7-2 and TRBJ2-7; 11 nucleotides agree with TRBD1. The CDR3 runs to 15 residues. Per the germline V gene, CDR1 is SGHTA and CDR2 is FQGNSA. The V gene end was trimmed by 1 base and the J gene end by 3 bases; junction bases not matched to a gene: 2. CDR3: CASSLGTGGDYEQYF. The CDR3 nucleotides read TGTGCCAGCAGCTTAGGGACAGGGGGCGACTACGAGCAGTACTTC. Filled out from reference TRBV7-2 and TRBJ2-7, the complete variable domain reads GAGVSQSPSNKVTEKGKDVELRCDPISGHTALYWYRQSLGQGLEFLIYFQGNSAPDKSGLPSDRFSAERTGGSVSTLTIQRTQQEDSAVYLCASSLGTGGDYEQYFGPGTRLTVT.

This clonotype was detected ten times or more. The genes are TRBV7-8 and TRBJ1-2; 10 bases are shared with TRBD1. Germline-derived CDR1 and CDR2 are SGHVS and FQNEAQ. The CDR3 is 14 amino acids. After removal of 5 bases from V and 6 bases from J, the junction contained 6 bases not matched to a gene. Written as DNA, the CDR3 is TGTGCCAGCAGCAAGACAGGGGGCTTTGATGGCTACACCTTC. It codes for CASSKTGGFDGYTF.

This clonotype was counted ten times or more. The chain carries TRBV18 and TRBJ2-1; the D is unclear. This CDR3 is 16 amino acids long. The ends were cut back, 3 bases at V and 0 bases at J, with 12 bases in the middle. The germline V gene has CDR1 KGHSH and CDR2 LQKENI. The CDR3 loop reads CASSPVWPSSYNEQFF. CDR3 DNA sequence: TGTGCCAGCTCACCGGTTTGGCCGAGCTCCTACAATGAGCAGTTCTTC.

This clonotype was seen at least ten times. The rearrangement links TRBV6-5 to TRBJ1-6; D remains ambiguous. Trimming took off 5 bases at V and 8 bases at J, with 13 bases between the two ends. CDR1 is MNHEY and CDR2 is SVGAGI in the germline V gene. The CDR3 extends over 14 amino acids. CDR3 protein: CASSDRERDSPLHF. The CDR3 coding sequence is TGTGCCAGCAGTGACCGGGAGCGTGATTCACCCCTCCACTTT.

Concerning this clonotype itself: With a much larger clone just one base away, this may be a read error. CDR3 sequence reads: CVSSPRSEQYF. CDR3 bases: TGTGTCAGCAGCCCAAGATCCGAGCAGTACTTC. The chain carries TRBV7-2 and TRBJ2-7; D unclear. This CDR3 region has 11 residues. Germline-derived CDR1 and CDR2 are SGHTA and FQGNSA.

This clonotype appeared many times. For the CDR3, the DNA is TGTGCCAGCAGTTACAGGCAGACCCGCTATAATTCACCCCTCCACTTT. Its protein product is CASSYRQTRYNSPLHF. The chain couples TRBV6-5 to TRBJ1-6; no clear D gene. This CDR3 comprises 16 residues. The V end was cut by 2 bases, the J end by 3 bases, with 11 bases between. Germline lookup yields CDR1 MNHEY and CDR2 SVGAGI.

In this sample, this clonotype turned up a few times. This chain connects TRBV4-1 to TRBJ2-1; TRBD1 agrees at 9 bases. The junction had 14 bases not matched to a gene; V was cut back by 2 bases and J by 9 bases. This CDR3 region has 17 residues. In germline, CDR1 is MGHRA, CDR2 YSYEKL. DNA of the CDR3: TGCGCCAGCAGCCAAATAGTAGGGACAGGGCCCCTCGGTGAGCAGTTCTTC. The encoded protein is CASSQIVGTGPLGEQFF.

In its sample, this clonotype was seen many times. The CDR3 loop reads CATKRTYRREEQFF. CDR3 DNA sequence: TGTGCCACAAAAAGGACTTACCGCCGGGAGGAGCAGTTCTTC. The chain joins TRBV19 to TRBJ2-1, with D possibly matching TRBD2 (6 bases). The germline V and J ends were trimmed by 10 bases and 10 bases, with 23 bases remaining between them. The CDR3 sequence is 14 residues long. CDR1 is LNHDA, CDR2 SQIVND, per germline (reference sequence).

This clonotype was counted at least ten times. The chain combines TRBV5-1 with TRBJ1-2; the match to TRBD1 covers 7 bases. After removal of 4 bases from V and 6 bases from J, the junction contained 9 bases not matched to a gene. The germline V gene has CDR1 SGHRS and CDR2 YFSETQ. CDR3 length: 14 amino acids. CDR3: CASSLWTGEDGYTF. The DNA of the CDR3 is TGCGCCAGCAGCCTTTGGACAGGAGAAGATGGCTACACCTTC.

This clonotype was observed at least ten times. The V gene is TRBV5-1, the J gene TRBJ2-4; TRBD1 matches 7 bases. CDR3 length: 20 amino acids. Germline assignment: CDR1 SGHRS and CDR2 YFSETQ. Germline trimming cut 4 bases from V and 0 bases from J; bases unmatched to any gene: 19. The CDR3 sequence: CASSAEPGQRLKQAKNIQYF. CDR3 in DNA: TGCGCCAGCAGCGCCGAACCGGGACAGAGACTAAAGCAAGCCAAAAACATTCAGTACTTC.

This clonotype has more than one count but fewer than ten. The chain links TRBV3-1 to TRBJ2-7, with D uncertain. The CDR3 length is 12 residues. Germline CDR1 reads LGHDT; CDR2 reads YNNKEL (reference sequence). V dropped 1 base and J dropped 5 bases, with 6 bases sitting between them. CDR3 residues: CASSQAMNEQYF. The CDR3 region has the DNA TGTGCCAGCAGCCAAGCCATGAACGAGCAGTACTTC.